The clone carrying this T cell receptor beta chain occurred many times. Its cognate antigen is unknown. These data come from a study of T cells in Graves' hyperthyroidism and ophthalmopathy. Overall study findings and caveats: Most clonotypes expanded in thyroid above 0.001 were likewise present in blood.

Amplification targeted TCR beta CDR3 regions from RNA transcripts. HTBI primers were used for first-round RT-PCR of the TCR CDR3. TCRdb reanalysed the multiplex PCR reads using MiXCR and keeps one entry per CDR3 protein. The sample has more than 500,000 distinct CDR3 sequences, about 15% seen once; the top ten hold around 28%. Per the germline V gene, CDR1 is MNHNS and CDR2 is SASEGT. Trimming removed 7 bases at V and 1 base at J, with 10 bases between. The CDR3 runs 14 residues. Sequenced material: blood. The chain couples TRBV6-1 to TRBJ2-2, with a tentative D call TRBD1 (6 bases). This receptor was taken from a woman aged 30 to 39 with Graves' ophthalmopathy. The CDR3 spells CASTGQQNTGELFF. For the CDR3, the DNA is TGTGCCAGCACAGGACAGCAGAACACCGGGGAGCTGTTTTTT.